A single sample gave rise to the 17 T cell receptor beta chains below, sequenced in a study of blood T cells in healthy people across ages. A sample-barcoded 5' primer and a J-beta primer mix were used in a second PCR of roughly 6 to 11 cycles. TCRdb re-analysed the 5' RACE reads in MiXCR, keeping a single row per CDR3 protein. The table shows about 680,000 distinct CDR3 sequences, with around half occurring only once. Material for sequencing was blood. The receptor set was obtained from an older woman in good health.

The rearrangement uses TRBV25-1 and TRBJ1-4; D might be TRBD1 (6 bases). Trimming removed 6 bases at V and 8 bases at J, with 19 bases between. The CDR3 loop spans 15 amino acids. Germline lookup yields CDR1 MGHDK and CDR2 SYGVNS. The CDR3 DNA reads TGTGCCAGCAGCCGCCCCCAGGGGTTTGAGGAAAAACTGTTTTTT. Translation: CASSRPQGFEEKLFF.

This clonotype showed up just a few times. The CDR3 spells CSARVGASGYEQYF. The CDR3 DNA reads TGCAGTGCTAGAGTTGGGGCTAGCGGCTACGAGCAGTACTTC. This chain uses TRBV20-1 with TRBJ2-7, with 7 bases lining up with TRBD2. The ends lost 1 base at V and 3 bases at J; junction bases unmatched: 6. CDR3 length equals 14 residues. Germline CDR1 and CDR2: DFQATT and SNEGSKA (reference sequence).

The gene calls are TRBV6-5 and TRBJ1-5; D is possibly TRBD1 (5 bases). The CDR3 sequence is 15 residues long. The germline V and J ends were trimmed by 5 bases and 0 bases, with 11 bases remaining between them. The germline CDR1 and CDR2 sequences are MNHEY and SVGAGI. CDR3 loop: CASSPPGDSNQPQHF. CDR3 nucleotides: TGTGCCAGCAGTCCACCGGGGGATAGCAATCAGCCCCAGCATTTT.

J is TRBJ2-7 and V is TRBV28; no clear D. CDR3 length equals 16 residues. Trimming cost V 6 bases and J 0 bases, with 18 bases left between them. Germline CDR1 is MDHEN and CDR2 is SYDVKM. CDR3 bases: TGTGCCAGCAGACTCTCGACCGCAGCAAACTCCTACGAGCAGTACTTC. Translated: CASRLSTAANSYEQYF.

This clonotype showed up just a few times. This chain connects TRBV4-3 to TRBJ2-4; TRBD1 is a possible D gene (5 bases). Near its end, the DNA agrees better with TRBJ2-7, so the J call may be wrong. CDR1 is LGHNA and CDR2 is YSLEER in the germline V gene. The CDR3 is made up of 15 amino acids. CDR3 bases: TGCGCCAGCAGCCTTTTGGGGCAGGCCAACTACGAGCAGTACTTC. This gives the protein CASSLLGQANYEQYF.

The rearrangement joins TRBV20-1 to TRBJ2-7; tentative D call: TRBD1 (5 bases). The CDR3 is 13 amino acids. Per the germline V gene, CDR1 is DFQATT and CDR2 is SNEGSKA (reference sequence). Between the trimmed V and J ends, which lost 3 bases and 3 bases, there was a span of 12 bases. The CDR3 here is CSARETVLYEQYF. The CDR3 bases are TGCAGTGCTAGGGAGACAGTCCTCTACGAGCAGTACTTC.

This clonotype was observed a few times. The chain recombines TRBV4-3 with TRBJ2-7; D is uncertain. This CDR3 is built from 16 residues. CDR1 LGHNA and CDR2 YSLEER come from the germline V gene. Trimming removed 1 base at V and 1 base at J, with 14 bases between. Here the CDR3 reads CASSQVWGYPSYEQYF. The CDR3 DNA reads as TGCGCCAGCAGCCAAGTTTGGGGATATCCATCCTACGAGCAGTACTTC.

This clonotype was found a few times. The rearrangement joins TRBV7-9 to TRBJ2-5, with D possibly TRBD1 on 6 matching bases. Between the trimmed V and J ends, which lost 4 bases and 1 base, there was a span of 13 bases. Germline V gene data show CDR1 as SEHNR and CDR2 as FQNEAQ (reference sequence). This CDR3 spans 15 amino acids. CDR3 bases: TGTGCCAGCAGCTCCCCGGGACACCCCCAAGAGACCCAGTACTTC. It specifies CASSSPGHPQETQYF.

This clonotype was seen many times. The gene calls are TRBV7-2 and TRBJ2-7; D perhaps matches TRBD1 (5 bases). The CDR3 loop spans 11 amino acids. CDR1 is SGHTA, CDR2 FQGNSA, per germline. Trimming left V 7 bases short and J 4 bases short, with 8 bases between. CDR3 loop: CASTPGYEQYF. CDR3 nucleotide sequence: TGTGCCAGCACACCAGGGTACGAGCAGTACTTC.

A note on this clonotype: A much larger clone lies a single base off, so this may be a read error. The genes are TRBV12-3 or TRBV12-4 and TRBJ2-7; TRBD2 is a possible D gene (6 bases). This CDR3 contains 13 residues. Between the trimmed V and J ends, which lost 8 bases and 5 bases, there was a span of 16 bases. The CDR3 reads CASSLAGSDEQYF. The CDR3 DNA reads as TGTGCCAGCTCTCTGGCGGGGTCCGACGAGCAGTACTTC.

This rearrangement joins TRBV6-2 or TRBV6-3 to TRBJ2-2, with TRBD1 identical over 10 bases. CDR1 and CDR2 from the germline V gene are MNHEY and SVGEGT. The CDR3 is 14 amino acids. With 3 bases clipped from V and 6 bases from J, the junction kept 1 base outside the gene matches. CDR3 region: CASSYGTGAGELFF. In DNA form, the CDR3 reads TGTGCCAGCAGTTATGGGACAGGGGCCGGGGAGCTGTTTTTT.

The rearrangement links TRBV25-1 to TRBJ2-2, with D possibly being TRBD1 (6 bases). Trimming took off 1 base at V and 3 bases at J, with 9 bases between the two ends. This CDR3 has 15 amino acids. The germline CDR1 and CDR2 sequences are MGHDK and SYGVNS. The CDR3 sequence: CASSELKGDTGELFF. The CDR3, as DNA: TGTGCCAGCAGTGAATTGAAGGGGGACACCGGGGAGCTGTTTTTT. Looking up the rest from reference TRBV25-1 and TRBJ2-2 gives the full variable domain: EADIYQTPRYLVIGTGKKITLECSQTMGHDKMYWYQQDPGMELHLIHYSYGVNSTEKGDLSSESTVSRIRTEHFPLTLESARPSHTSQYLCASSELKGDTGELFFGEGSRLTVL.

The chain recombines TRBV7-9 with TRBJ2-5; the match to TRBD1 covers 9 bases. The closer fit of TRBJ2-7 to the DNA end suggests the J call may be wrong. The CDR3 length is 16 residues. Germline lookup yields CDR1 SEHNR and CDR2 FQNEAQ (reference sequence). The CDR3 loop is CASSPSHRGRGYEQYF. CDR3 in DNA: TGTGCCAGCAGCCCCAGCCACAGGGGGCGCGGCTACGAGCAGTACTTC.

The chain has TRBV9 and TRBJ2-1; a weak D match, TRBD2 (5 bases). This CDR3 is built from 12 residues. The V and J ends lost 0 bases and 12 bases respectively, with 10 bases between them. Germline V gene data show CDR1 as SGDLS and CDR2 as YYNGEE. CDR3 protein: CASSVVTGVQFF. CDR3 DNA: TGTGCCAGCAGCGTAGTAACCGGGGTGCAGTTCTTC.

The J gene is TRBJ2-2, the V gene TRBV5-1; possibly TRBD1 for D (8 bases). CDR1 and CDR2 from the germline V gene are SGHRS and YFSETQ. V dropped 4 bases and J dropped 4 bases, with 14 bases sitting between them. The CDR3 is made up of 15 amino acids. CDR3 coding DNA: TGCGCCAGCAGCCCAACAGGGGGGGCCACCGGGGAGCTGTTTTTT. Translating gives CASSPTGGATGELFF.

The rearrangement links TRBV7-9 to TRBJ2-3; D is uncertain. V dropped 6 bases and J dropped 2 bases, with 3 bases sitting between them. The V gene's germline CDR1 is SEHNR and CDR2 FQNEAQ (reference sequence). The CDR3 loop spans 11 amino acids. CDR3 nucleotides: TGTGCCAGCAGACCCACAGATACGCAGTATTTT. It is translated as CASRPTDTQYF.

V and J are TRBV20-1 and TRBJ2-1; TRBD2 is a possible D gene (6 bases). Germline V gene data show CDR1 as DFQATT and CDR2 as SNEGSKA (reference sequence). This CDR3 is built from 13 residues. V was pared by 4 bases and J by 7 bases, with 14 bases between. CDR3 sequence: CSATQGLLNEQFF. The CDR3 nucleotides read TGCAGTGCTACCCAGGGACTGTTGAATGAGCAGTTCTTC.